What follows are 7 T cell receptor beta chains derived from one specimen sequenced in a study of cytotoxic CD8 clonotypes in ibrutinib-treated CLL (dated by TCRdb to about 2021). Preparation of the library involved the immunoSEQ multiplex PCR assay. What TCRdb holds here is the immuneACCESS table cut down to in-frame rearrangements. Part of the clones is not present; checked against another copy, under half of the missing clones reflect an unresolved V gene, and the others are unexplained. The table for this sample lists roughly 330,000 clones; 60% to 80% of them were counted only once. Approximately 6% of the sample comes from the top ten. Sequencing used PBMCs, obtained after 36 months of ibrutinib treatment. The receptors come from a human donor with chronic lymphocytic leukemia.

The V gene is TRBV27, the J gene TRBJ1-2; the match to TRBD1 covers 9 bases. V lost 0 bases and J lost 7; bases outside the gene matches: 6. The CDR3 consists of 15 residues. The germline CDR1 and CDR2 sequences are MNHEY and SMNVEV (reference sequence). CDR3 in DNA: TGTGCCAGCAGTTTATCGAAGACAGGGGGTAGTGGCTACACCTTC. As protein: CASSLSKTGGSGYTF.

The genes are TRBV9 and TRBJ1-6; D possibly corresponds to TRBD1 (6 bases). Deletions cut 3 bases from V and 9 bases from J, with 19 bases between. The germline V gene has CDR1 SGDLS and CDR2 YYNGEE. There are 16 residues in the CDR3. The CDR3 region is CASSGSSGGRVSPLHF. In DNA form, the CDR3 reads TGTGCCAGCAGCGGCTCGTCGGGGGGCCGCGTTTCACCCCTCCACTTT.

This rearrangement joins TRBV5-1 to TRBJ2-5; no clear D gene. Germline values: CDR1 SGHRS, CDR2 YFSETQ. V was pared by 0 bases and J by 1 base, with 16 bases between. CDR3 length equals 17 residues. Here the CDR3 DNA reads TGCGCCAGCAGCTTGGGCGTGCACAGAAGGCTCCAAGAGACCCAGTACTTC. Translation: CASSLGVHRRLQETQYF.

This clone was seen a single time. The CDR3 is CASSYKGREQFF. CDR3 DNA sequence: TGTGCCAGCAGTTATAAGGGGCGAGAGCAGTTCTTC. The rearrangement uses TRBV6-6 and TRBJ2-1, with a weak D call TRBD1 (5 bases). Between the trimmed V and J ends, which lost 3 bases and 10 bases, there was a span of 10 bases. CDR3 length: 12 residues. Germline V gene lookup returns CDR1 MNHNY and CDR2 SVGAGI (reference sequence).

This sequence joins TRBV6-5 and TRBJ2-7; D uncertain. V was clipped by 8 bases and J by 4 bases, with 9 bases between them. CDR3 size: 11 residues. Germline V gives CDR1 MNHEY, CDR2 SVGAGI. CDR3 in DNA: TGTGCCAGCCGGATGGGATACGAGCAGTACTTC. This sequence encodes CASRMGYEQYF.

Notes on this clone: This specimen includes other DNA sequences encoding the same CDR3. V and J are TRBV6-5 and TRBJ1-1; D is uncertain. This CDR3 region has 13 residues. V shed 0 bases and J shed 4 bases, with 6 bases lying between them. Germline values: CDR1 MNHEY, CDR2 SVGAGI. The DNA for the CDR3 is TGTGCCAGCAGTTACTCTGCGGGCACTGAAGCTTTCTTT. It is translated as CASSYSAGTEAFF.

The CDR3 sequence is CASSKGLASYEQYF. CDR3 coding DNA: TGTGCCAGCAGCAAAGGACTAGCTTCTTACGAGCAGTACTTC. This chain joins TRBV7-8 and TRBJ2-7; the match to TRBD2 covers 8 bases. The junction had 7 bases not matched to a gene; V was cut back by 5 bases and J by 4 bases. This CDR3 spans 14 amino acids. Germline V gene data show CDR1 as SGHVS and CDR2 as FQNEAQ.